Included here is one T cell receptor (beta chain) sequence, with context. The antigen it recognizes is unknown. Qualities for individual bases were not recorded, and no much larger clone is one base off. Library generation was performed with the immunoSEQ multiplex PCR assay. For the multiplex PCR, a mixture combining 60 forward primers for TCR Vbeta segments and 13 reverse primers for TCR Jbeta segments was used. The CDR3 region of rearranged TCR beta genes was amplified from genomic DNA with a multiplex PCR assay. The amplified TCR beta libraries were sequenced on the Illumina HiSeq System as 87-base-pair reads. The source study handled its data this way. A later analysis counted some 80 million unique TCR beta chains across the 650 to 700 repertoires, and some 12 million of these chains were shared by at least two donors. To remove PCR and sequencing errors, raw reads were error-corrected and collapsed into unique sequences using a nearest-neighbor algorithm that merged closely related sequences. CDR3 sequences were aligned to IMGT reference sequences to assign V, D and J gene segments. For a sequence to be retained, a match of at least six nucleotides was required to both a V gene segment and a J gene segment. Rearrangements were called productive when the CDR3 lacked stop codons and stayed in frame with V and J; all others were non-productive. CDR3 was defined by IMGT convention, running from the second conserved V-encoded cysteine to the conserved J-encoded phenylalanine. In an earlier analysis of around 640 of the donors, sequences lacking an unambiguous match to a single V gene segment were excluded. An earlier analysis of 587 of the donors classified V segments as functional when productive rearrangements were above 56.7% and as segregating when the standard deviation between donors was above 5%. A statistical classification framework was built to diagnose cytomegalovirus status from the catalog of TCR beta chain sequences. In a later analysis, V and J genes were assigned by comparing TCR nucleotide sequences against IMGT/GENE-DB human TR gene sequences. The TCRdist pipeline was used in a later analysis to assign CDR3 sequences and most-parsimonious VDJ recombination scenarios. In a later analysis, each TCR beta chain was defined by its CDR3 amino acid sequence together with its V-gene family, and reads lacking a unique V-gene family were excluded. A later analysis removed roughly 590 highly shared, low-generation-probability nucleotide sequences to deal with suspected cross-contamination and a sequencing artifact. In a later analysis, a clonal expansion index was calculated for each public chain from normalized within-repertoire ranks of inferred template counts. In a later analysis, generation probabilities were computed with a VDJ recombination model fitted to out-of-frame rearrangements, and the resulting probabilities were checked against IGoR. In a later analysis, TCR-TCR, TCR-HLA and TCR-CMV co-occurrence was scored with hypergeometric tests, and a repertoire-size bias correction was applied to TCR pairs. In a later analysis, false discovery rates were estimated by permuting HLA or CMV assignments 20 times. In a later analysis, co-occurring TCRs were grouped using DBSCAN, and TCRdist sequence similarity was added for clustering within HLA-allele-positive subsets. For co-occurrence clustering, repertoires with fewer than 30,000 or more than 120,000 public chains were excluded, along with roughly 5 repertoires with anomalous nucleotide sharing. TCRdb obtained this table from immuneACCESS and retained in-frame rearrangements with V and J assigned. These tables miss some clones; where compared with another copy, unresolved V genes account for less than half of the shortfall, and the remainder is unexplained. V and J calls and clone size are given by that table; D and trimming were obtained from the DNA. Counted in this sample were 250,000 to 350,000 clones; about nine tenths of them appeared once. Less than 4.5% of the sample is held by the ten biggest clonotypes.

These data belong to a study of cytomegalovirus exposure and HLA in healthy donors (dated by TCRdb to the late 2010s). Context from the whole study: According to an earlier analysis of a few hundred of the donors, 200 million or so T cells yielded approximately 120 million unique TCR beta sequences and approximately 300 Gb of sequence data. The T cell repertoires of some 700 subjects were profiled by immunosequencing and related to cytomegalovirus serostatus. HLA typing included class I and class II loci at four-digit resolution. To predict cytomegalovirus infection status, the study combined high-throughput TCR immunosequencing, statistical association of individual TCRs with disease status, and machine learning. Genome-wide SNP genotypes for about 55% of the 666 donors were used in a later genetic analysis, which treated that subset as a discovery cohort. Rather than using new phenotypic data, the later analysis identified candidate immune exposures from TCR beta sequences and from how often those sequences occurred across donors. Among the approximately 420 genotyped donors, 81% belonged to the genetic ancestry cluster associated with self-reported Caucasian donors. Roughly 5 DR-DQ haplotypes were treated as single units for association and clustering because of strong linkage in the cohort. An earlier analysis of around 580 of the donors used high-throughput TCR beta sequencing to judge whether each TCR beta V gene segment behaved as functional or pseudogenic. Donor age, sex, ethnicity and CMV serostatus were collected together with the repertoire data. Along with the roughly 670-subject first cohort, a separate validation cohort of more than 90 different subjects was used. An early release that covered about 600 HLA-typed donors contained 300 to 350 gigabases of sequencing data and 70 million to 100 million unique TCR sequences. A later analysis re-examined previously published TCR beta repertoires from about 670 donors and added high-resolution HLA genotyping to investigate patterns of TCR occurrence. Every discovery cohort repertoire had been produced on one sequencing platform. The aim of the study was to test whether cataloging public T cell receptors could identify signatures of past pathogen exposure. Among around 400 genotyped donors of the cohort, an average of approximately 240,000 unique TCR beta nucleotide sequences was sequenced per donor, of which 15% to 20% were non-productive. Typing coverage varied by locus: 629-630 donors for A, B, C, DRB1 and DQB1; some 520 for DQA1; approximately 610 for DPA1; around 490 for DPB1. The investigation overall reported the following: Roughly uniform sequencing depth across donors was assumed in presence/absence analyses, although this assumption may not hold. The cohort was sequenced for TCR beta chains only, and without alpha or paired-chain data the features that could be detected were limited. A cluster of highly shared sequence variants was judged likely to represent a technical artifact of the sequencing pipeline. In both the original and validation cohorts, the classifier was reported to diagnose cytomegalovirus status with high specificity and sensitivity. Immune exposure information for the cohort was limited to CMV serostatus. Specific HLA alleles were associated with 16,951 TCR beta sequences at a false discovery rate of 0.05 in a later analysis. A further reported finding was that TCR beta sequences accurately predicted the HLA-A and HLA-B alleles for most subjects in the first cohort. The authors suggested that the approach could potentially be generalized to other disease states and immunological phenotypes. While some public TCRs were present in many individuals, most TCR sequences turned up only very rarely across donors. Because counts were too low, seventeen rarely observed V segments, including chromosome 9 orphons, were excluded from the earlier analysis of some 590 of the donors. In a later analysis, TCR association rates were found to vary across HLA loci, with the most associated TCRs seen for DRB1 alleles and the fewest for HLA-C alleles. Compared with the roughly 600-donor mean, donors in an Asian-associated ancestry cluster had fewer N-insertions in productive TCRs, according to a later genetic analysis. A later analysis found that most CMV-associated TCR beta chains appeared HLA-restricted, with HLA associations seemingly driven largely by CMV exposure. An earlier analysis of approximately 540 of the donors showed that most TCR beta V segments appeared in productive rearrangements either about 90% or about 30% of the time, which broadly matched IMGT annotations. In a later analysis, HLA-associated TCR beta chains showed more clonal expansion and lower generation probabilities than non-associated chains that were equally common. A total of 150 to 200 TCR beta chains were listed by the study as associated with cytomegalovirus. Strong co-occurrence of HLA alleles, especially DR and DQ, made assigning TCR associations to individual alleles difficult. Several of the top co-occurrence clusters appeared to be linked to parvovirus B19, influenza, CMV and Epstein-Barr virus, according to a later analysis. Correlated functional status among segregating V segments might reflect linkage disequilibrium, but an unknown experimental factor could not be ruled out. In vitro tests confirmed that a few of the cytomegalovirus-associated TCR beta chains recognize cytomegalovirus antigens. Because HLA typing was unavailable for some donors at each locus, only the typed subset was used in association tests. In a later genetic analysis, a missense DCLRE1C variant was associated with V-gene and J-gene trimming of TCR beta chains, and the association was replicated in an independent cohort. Because the 87-base-pair reads could not distinguish some IMGT-functional V segments, including TRBV6-2 and TRBV6-3, those segments were excluded.

The CDR3, cysteine through phenylalanine, is 15 amino acids long. Only CDR3 DNA remains: 45 bases, in frame from the first base. The germline V gene (reference sequence) gives CDR1 as LNHDA and CDR2 as SQIVND. The V end gives up 3 bases and the J end 0 bases, leaving 4 bases in the junction not matched to a gene. The cohort was made up of several hundred healthy bone marrow donors. Cohort members were all nominally healthy when sampled, although unrecorded immune exposures were likely present. The donor tested CMV seropositive and was one of the 289 seropositive cohort members. A peripheral blood sample was provided by each donor, and peripheral blood mononuclear cells were used for TCR beta sequencing. The Qiagen DNeasy Blood Extraction Kit was used to extract genomic DNA from the blood cell samples.

The sequencing sample was made of PBMCs. The chain uses TRBV19 and TRBJ2-7, with 8 middle bases fitting TRBD2. The receptor was isolated from a man between 35 and 55 years old in good health and CMV-seropositive. CDR3 region: CASSIWSGSSYEQYF. The base sequence is TGTGCCAGTAGTATCTGGAGCGGGAGCTCCTACGAGCAGTACTTC.